These 32 T cell receptor beta chains originate from one sample sequenced in a study of vaccination and CD4 T cells after COVID-19 (dated by TCRdb to 2021 to 2024). The treatment or condition label, as the study defines it: approximately 11-day PBMC culture with coronavirus spike peptide pools or control peptides (ViraFEST assay). Receptors were amplified or captured by PCR. The reads were generated on an Illumina iSeq 100. DNA from cultured CD4+ T cells was subjected to TCR sequencing with the Oncomine TCR Beta short-read assay at the Johns Hopkins FTIC core. Clones were called with MiXCR by TCRdb after fastp trimmed the public reads at Q25, and only in-frame beta chains were retained. Each CDR3 protein gets just one entry, which takes the most common genes and DNA from the rows behind it. Across this sample there are some 15,000 distinct CDR3 sequences, with roughly 50% seen only once. The ten largest clones add up to over 11% of the sample.

These receptors are not linked to any known antigen. Input material: CD4+ T cells from blood, cultured in vitro. The receptors come from a human donor who had recovered from COVID-19.

This clonotype was counted a few times. The chain recombines TRBV20-1 with TRBJ2-3; 12 nucleotides match TRBD2. This CDR3 has 15 amino acids. The V segment lost 3 bases and the J segment 1 base; nucleotides outside the gene matches: 2. Germline V CDR1 and CDR2: DFQATT, SNEGSKA (reference sequence). The CDR3 DNA reads as TGCAGTGCTAGCCGACTAGCGGGGGGCACAGATACGCAGTATTTT. The encoded protein is CSASRLAGGTDTQYF.

The V call is TRBV25-1, the J call TRBJ2-3; no definite D call. There are 11 residues in the CDR3. Germline V gene data show CDR1 as MGHDK and CDR2 as SYGVNS. Trimming stripped 5 bases from V and 6 bases from J, with 6 bases between. The CDR3 DNA sequence: TGTGCCAGCAGTCTATCGGATACGCAGTATTTT. This codes for CASSLSDTQYF.

The chain carries TRBV10-3 and TRBJ2-1, with D unresolved. CDR1 is ENHRY and CDR2 is SYGVKD in the germline V gene. The V and J ends lost 0 bases and 5 bases respectively, with 14 bases between them. CDR3 length: 16 residues. CDR3 in DNA: TGTGCCATCAGTGAGTCGTTATCATCCCCAAACAATGAGCAGTTCTTC. Its protein product is CAISESLSSPNNEQFF.

The V and J genes are TRBV6-1 and TRBJ2-3; 7 bases fit TRBD1. Trimming cost V 5 bases and J 2 bases; bases outside gene matches: 4. The CDR3 is 14 residues long. The germline V gene has CDR1 MNHNS and CDR2 SASEGT. The CDR3 coding sequence is TGTGCCAGCAGTACAGGGGCTTCCACAGATACGCAGTATTTT. It specifies CASSTGASTDTQYF.

The chain joins TRBV6-4 to TRBJ1-4; a possible D gene is TRBD1 (5 bases). V shed 8 bases and J shed 1 base, with 14 bases lying between them. The CDR3 spans 15 residues. CDR1 and CDR2 from the germline V gene are MRHNA and SNTAGT. The CDR3 is CASPLGGKTNEKLFF. Written as DNA, the CDR3 is TGTGCCAGCCCCCTGGGGGGGAAAACTAATGAAAAACTGTTTTTT.

V gene TRBV19 combines with J gene TRBJ1-1; unclear D gene. Trimming stripped 3 bases from V and 0 bases from J, with 8 bases between. CDR3 length: 14 residues. CDR1 is LNHDA and CDR2 is SQIVND in the germline V gene (reference sequence). Here the CDR3 reads CASSISMMNTEAFF. Written as DNA, the CDR3 is TGTGCCAGTAGTATTTCAATGATGAACACTGAAGCTTTCTTT.

This clonotype has a handful of counts. The V call is TRBV20-1, the J call TRBJ1-2; TRBD1 matches 9 bases. The germline V gene has CDR1 DFQATT and CDR2 SNEGSKA (reference sequence). Trimming took 5 bases from V and 4 from J; bases not matched to a gene: 5. This CDR3 region has 13 residues. CDR3 DNA sequence: TGCAGTGCTCCGGACAGGGGCTTCTATGGCTACACCTTC. It translates to CSAPDRGFYGYTF.

The chain carries TRBV7-9 and TRBJ2-1, with D perhaps matching TRBD1 (6 bases). There are 13 residues in the CDR3. The germline V gene encodes CDR1 SEHNR and CDR2 FQNEAQ (reference sequence). V lost 5 bases, J lost 7 bases, and 12 bases lay in between. The CDR3 sequence is CASSGQSENEQFF. The CDR3 DNA is TGTGCCAGCAGCGGACAGAGTGAAAATGAGCAGTTCTTC.

This clonotype came up a few times. The chain combines TRBV14 with TRBJ1-6; no clear D. The CDR3 runs to 14 residues. The germline CDR1 and CDR2 sequences are SGHDN and FVKESK. The germline V and J ends were trimmed by 1 base and 7 bases, with 8 bases remaining between them. The CDR3 DNA follows: TGTGCCAGCAGCCAAGGAAGACACAATTCACCCCTCCACTTT. Protein product: CASSQGRHNSPLHF.

The rearrangement joins TRBV2 to TRBJ1-3, with D uncertain. The V end was cut by 3 bases, the J end by 0 bases, with 12 bases between. Germline V gives CDR1 SNHLY, CDR2 FYNNEI. The CDR3 has 16 amino acids. CDR3 DNA: TGTGCCAGCAGTGACGGTGGAGCCCGCTCTGGAAACACCATATATTTT. This encodes CASSDGGARSGNTIYF. Complete variable domain (other parts from reference TRBV2 and TRBJ1-3): EPEVTQTPSHQVTQMGQEVILRCVPISNHLYFYWYRQILGQKVEFLVSFYNNEISEKSEIFDDQFSVERPDGSNFTLKIRSTKLEDSAMYFCASSDGGARSGNTIYFGEGSWLTVV.

This clonotype was observed a handful of times. This chain connects TRBV20-1 to TRBJ1-6, with D unresolved. V gave up 0 bases and J gave up 0 bases, with 12 bases separating them. The CDR3 is made up of 17 amino acids. Germline CDR1 DFQATT, CDR2 SNEGSKA (reference sequence). As DNA, the CDR3 is TGCAGTGCTAGAGATGGGCAGCTAAGCTCCTATAATTCACCCCTCCACTTT. Protein: CSARDGQLSSYNSPLHF.

In this sample, this clonotype turned up a few times. The chain has TRBV6-1 and TRBJ2-5; 7 bases agree with TRBD2. Looked up from germline, CDR1 is MNHNS and CDR2 is SASEGT. This CDR3 is 16 amino acids long. V was clipped by 0 bases and J by 7 bases; unmatched bases: 11. CDR3 region: CASSEAFREGWGTQYF. CDR3 nucleotides: TGTGCCAGCAGTGAAGCGTTCAGGGAGGGTTGGGGGACCCAGTACTTC.

This clonotype was observed a single time. The genes are TRBV28 and TRBJ2-1, with 8 bases fitting TRBD1. Trimming at V came to 7 bases and at J to 2 bases, leaving 7 bases not matched to a gene. CDR1 is MDHEN and CDR2 is SYDVKM in the germline V gene. This CDR3 comprises 15 residues. The CDR3 DNA follows: TGTGCCAGCACCCCGGACAGGGACGCCTACAATGAGCAGTTCTTC. It codes for CASTPDRDAYNEQFF.

This clonotype showed up just a few times. The chain couples TRBV6-1 to TRBJ1-5; D not certain. CDR1 is MNHNS and CDR2 is SASEGT in the germline V gene. The CDR3 is 15 residues long. V was trimmed by 2 bases and J by 8 bases, leaving 16 bases between them. The CDR3 DNA sequence: TGTGCCAGCAGTGAACGCCCCGCCGGGTTGGAGCCCCAGCATTTT. This sequence encodes CASSERPAGLEPQHF.

The CDR3 DNA follows: TGTGCCAGCGGACGGACAGGGGGTACCTTCGAGCAGTACTTC. The encoded protein is CASGRTGGTFEQYF. This rearrangement joins TRBV25-1 to TRBJ2-7; 10 bases agree with TRBD1. V dropped 8 bases and J dropped 6; count of bases not matched to a gene: 10. CDR1 is MGHDK, CDR2 SYGVNS, per germline. CDR3 length equals 14 residues.

A single count supports this clonotype. This chain uses TRBV15 with TRBJ2-1; TRBD2 matches 13 bases. Losses at the gene ends were 3 bases for V and 5 bases for J; bases not matched to a gene: 7. CDR3 length: 17 amino acids. Germline assignment: CDR1 LNHNV and CDR2 YYDKDF (reference sequence). The DNA of the CDR3 is TGTGCCACCAGCAGGACCACTAGCGGGAGGGCCAACAATGAGCAGTTCTTC. Its translation: CATSRTTSGRANNEQFF. Complete variable domain (other parts from reference TRBV15 and TRBJ2-1): DAMVIQNPRYQVTQFGKPVTLSCSQTLNHNVMYWYQQKSSQAPKLLFHYYDKDFNNEADTPDNFQSRRPNTSFCFLDIRSPGLGDTAMYLCATSRTTSGRANNEQFFGPGTRLTVL.

There are a few counts of this clonotype. The V gene is TRBV7-9, the J gene TRBJ1-3, with 7 bases identical to TRBD1. This CDR3 spans 18 amino acids. The J segment lost 4 bases and the V segment lost 5 bases, leaving 17 bases of the junction unmatched. CDR1 is SEHNR and CDR2 is FQNEAQ in the germline V gene (reference sequence). The CDR3 DNA follows: TGTGCCAGCAGCCTCCCCCTCTTAAGGGGGCGAAACGGAAACACCATATATTTT. Translating it yields CASSLPLLRGRNGNTIYF.

V is TRBV6-1 and J is TRBJ1-2; TRBD1 agrees at 10 bases. The germline V gene encodes CDR1 MNHNS and CDR2 SASEGT. The CDR3 is 14 amino acids. The trim removed 6 bases at V and 4 bases at J, leaving 5 bases unmatched. CDR3 sequence: CASRSTGGAYGYTF. The CDR3 bases are TGTGCCAGCAGATCGACAGGGGGCGCCTATGGCTACACCTTC.

The genes are TRBV9 and TRBJ2-1; possible D gene TRBD2, 6 bases. The CDR3 runs to 13 residues. Per the germline V gene, CDR1 is SGDLS and CDR2 is YYNGEE. V was clipped by 2 bases and J by 8 bases, with 11 bases between them. CDR3 bases: TGTGCCAGCAGCGTCACTAGCTTTGATGAGCAGTTCTTC. It encodes CASSVTSFDEQFF.

This clonotype was counted a single time. The chain couples TRBV19 to TRBJ2-5; possibly TRBD1 for D (6 bases). The V gene lost 3 bases and the J gene lost 8 bases, with 19 bases spanning the gap. CDR3 size: 15 residues. Germline values: CDR1 LNHDA, CDR2 SQIVND (reference sequence). Here the CDR3 reads CASSIRRQESGTQYF. The CDR3 bases are TGTGCCAGTAGTATTCGGCGACAGGAAAGTGGAACCCAGTACTTC.

The V gene is TRBV20-1, the J gene TRBJ2-7, with a weak D call TRBD2 (6 bases). V lost 6 bases and J 2 bases, leaving 26 bases between the germline ends. Germline V gene lookup returns CDR1 DFQATT and CDR2 SNEGSKA (reference sequence). CDR3 length: 17 amino acids. Written as DNA, the CDR3 is TGCAGTGCCAAACCTCTCCGCTATGAGCGGGCCCCCTACGAGCAGTACTTC. Translated: CSAKPLRYERAPYEQYF.

This clonotype was observed a handful of times. The chain links TRBV2 to TRBJ2-5; 9 bases map to TRBD1. The CDR3 has 14 amino acids. After removal of 6 bases from V and 4 bases from J, the junction contained 6 bases not matched to a gene. CDR1 is SNHLY, CDR2 FYNNEI, per germline. The CDR3 coding sequence is TGTGCCAGCAGCGTACAGGGGGCAGGAGAGACCCAGTACTTC. It specifies CASSVQGAGETQYF.

The chain is built from TRBV20-1 and TRBJ2-6; D is ambiguous. The CDR3 is 14 amino acids. Germline V gives CDR1 DFQATT, CDR2 SNEGSKA (reference sequence). Deletions cut 4 bases from V and 0 bases from J, with 7 bases between. DNA for the CDR3: TGCAGTGCTATGTCCGGCTCTGGGGCCAACGTCCTGACTTTC. Translation gives CSAMSGSGANVLTF.

J is TRBJ2-1 and V is TRBV19; weak D call: TRBD2 (6 bases). From germline, CDR1 is LNHDA and CDR2 SQIVND (reference sequence). The V and J ends lost 5 bases and 7 bases respectively, with 15 bases between them. The CDR3 is 14 amino acids. DNA for the CDR3: TGTGCCAGTAGTCCCTATAATAGCGGTAATGAGCAGTTCTTC. Residues: CASSPYNSGNEQFF. The entire variable domain, with the rest obtained from reference TRBV19 and TRBJ2-1, is as follows: DGGITQSPKYLFRKEGQNVTLSCEQNLNHDAMYWYRQDPGQGLRLIYYSQIVNDFQKGDIAEGYSVSREKKESFPLTVTSAQKNPTAFYLCASSPYNSGNEQFFGPGTRLTVL.

This clonotype was found once. The chain recombines TRBV27 with TRBJ1-2; D is unresolved. Germline CDR1 MNHEY, CDR2 SMNVEV (reference sequence). V was clipped by 6 bases and J by 3 bases, with 26 bases between them. The CDR3 is 18 residues long. CDR3 protein: CASRSSGRGLRGDYGYTF. The CDR3 nucleotides read TGTGCCAGCAGATCCTCGGGCCGCGGACTTAGAGGCGACTATGGCTACACCTTC.

The gene calls are TRBV27 and TRBJ1-1; D might be TRBD1 (6 bases). Trimming cost V 3 bases and J 1 base, with 9 bases left between them. Germline V gene data show CDR1 as MNHEY and CDR2 as SMNVEV (reference sequence). The length of the CDR3 is 14 residues. This chain's CDR3 is CASSFHRANTEAFF. The CDR3 nucleotides are TGTGCCAGCAGTTTCCACAGGGCGAACACTGAAGCTTTCTTT.

V gene TRBV20-1 combines with J gene TRBJ2-2, with TRBD2 matching 9 bases. Germline V gene lookup returns CDR1 DFQATT and CDR2 SNEGSKA (reference sequence). The CDR3 consists of 15 residues. V trimming: 3 bases; J trimming: 5 bases; junction bases outside the gene matches: 7. For the CDR3, the DNA is TGCAGTGCTAGTCCAGCGGGAGGCCTAACCGGGGAGCTGTTTTTT. It specifies CSASPAGGLTGELFF.

This sequence joins TRBV24-1 and TRBJ2-3; D not certain. This CDR3 is built from 13 residues. V was clipped by 2 bases and J by 4 bases, with 6 bases between them. The germline gives CDR1 KGHDR, CDR2 SFDVKD. The CDR3 sequence is CATSDYPSDTQYF. DNA of the CDR3: TGTGCCACCAGTGATTACCCCTCAGATACGCAGTATTTT.

Only one count was recorded for this clonotype. The V gene is TRBV6-2 or TRBV6-3, the J gene TRBJ2-5; unclear D gene. CDR3 length equals 14 residues. Germline V gene data show CDR1 as MNHEY and CDR2 as SVGEGT. V lost 2 bases, J lost 0 bases, and 7 bases lay in between. The CDR3 nucleotides read TGTGCCAGCAGTTACGGTTGGTACCAAGAGACCCAGTACTTC. Its protein product is CASSYGWYQETQYF.

The chain uses TRBV5-5 and TRBJ2-4; D is uncertain. The CDR3 runs 16 residues. Germline V gives CDR1 SGHKS, CDR2 YYEKEE (reference sequence). V lost 2 bases to trimming and J lost 8 bases, with 20 bases between them. CDR3 bases: TGTGCCAGCAGCTTCTATGACCGGGCCCTTGGGGACATTCAGTACTTC. Amino acids: CASSFYDRALGDIQYF.

V gene TRBV28 combines with J gene TRBJ2-7, with TRBD1 identical over 10 bases. Germline assignment: CDR1 MDHEN and CDR2 SYDVKM. The CDR3 loop spans 15 amino acids. With V trimmed by 2 bases and J by 4 bases, 5 bases remained unmatched. The CDR3 loop is CASSLLGTGEYEQYF. The DNA for the CDR3 is TGTGCCAGCAGTTTACTTGGGACAGGGGAATACGAGCAGTACTTC.

This chain connects TRBV7-9 to TRBJ2-2; the D gene is possibly TRBD1 (6 bases). CDR1 is SEHNR and CDR2 is FQNEAQ in the germline V gene (reference sequence). V lost 0 bases, J lost 0 bases, and 11 bases lay in between. The CDR3 contains 17 residues. This CDR3 is CASSLALRTANTGELFF. The CDR3 coding sequence is TGTGCCAGCAGCTTAGCGCTGAGGACAGCGAACACCGGGGAGCTGTTTTTT.